The 3 T cell receptor beta chains presented below share a single source sample, sequenced in a study of blood T cell repertoires in COVID-19. The data were produced by immunoSEQ multiplex PCR, yet TCRdb's version contains in-frame clones alone and is incomplete. The sample lists around 160,000 clones; 80% to 85% were seen once. Material for sequencing was PBMCs or T cells enriched from blood (not recorded which). All receptors derive from a woman aged 45-59 years who had been exposed to COVID-19.

V and J are TRBV18 and TRBJ1-1, with 7 bases fitting TRBD1. The CDR3 extends over 14 amino acids. V shed 5 bases and J 1 base; nucleotides not matched to a gene: 4. CDR1 is KGHSH, CDR2 LQKENI, per germline. The DNA of the CDR3 is TGTGCCAGCTCATCTGGGACAGAGAACACTGAAGCTTTCTTT. Amino acid sequence: CASSSGTENTEAFF.

The chain recombines TRBV3-1 (or the pseudogene TRBV3-2) with TRBJ2-2, with D maybe TRBD1 (6 bases). The CDR3 spans 18 residues. V was trimmed by 5 bases and J by 0 bases, leaving 19 bases between them. Germline lookup yields CDR1 LGHDT and CDR2 YNNKEL (reference sequence). The CDR3 spells CASSFKTGRVANTGELFF. In nucleotides, the CDR3 is TGTGCCAGCAGCTTCAAGACAGGCAGGGTCGCGAACACCGGGGAGCTGTTTTTT.

The chain links TRBV5-1 to TRBJ1-2, with D possibly matching TRBD1 (5 bases). There are 14 residues in the CDR3. Trimming pared 10 bases from V and 4 bases from J, leaving 20 bases between. Germline V gives CDR1 SGHRS, CDR2 YFSETQ. The CDR3 region has the DNA TGCGCCTCAGCAGCGGGGCTCGGGAGCTATGGCTACACCTTC. Amino acids: CASAAGLGSYGYTF.